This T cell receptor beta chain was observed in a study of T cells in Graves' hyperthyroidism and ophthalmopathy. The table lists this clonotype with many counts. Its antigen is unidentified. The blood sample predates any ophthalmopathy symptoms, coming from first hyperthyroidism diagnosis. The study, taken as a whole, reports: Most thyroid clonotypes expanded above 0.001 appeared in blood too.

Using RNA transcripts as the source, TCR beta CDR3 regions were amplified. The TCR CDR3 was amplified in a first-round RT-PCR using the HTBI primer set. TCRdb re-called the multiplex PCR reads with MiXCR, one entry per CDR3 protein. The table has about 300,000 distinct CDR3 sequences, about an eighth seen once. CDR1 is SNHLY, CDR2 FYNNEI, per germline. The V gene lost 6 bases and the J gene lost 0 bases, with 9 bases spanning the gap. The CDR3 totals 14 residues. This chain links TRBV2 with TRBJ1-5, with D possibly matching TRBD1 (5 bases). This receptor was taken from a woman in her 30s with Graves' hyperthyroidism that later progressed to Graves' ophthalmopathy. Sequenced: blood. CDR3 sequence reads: CASRQAVSNQPQHF. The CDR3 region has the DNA TGTGCCAGCAGACAGGCTGTTAGCAATCAGCCCCAGCATTTT.